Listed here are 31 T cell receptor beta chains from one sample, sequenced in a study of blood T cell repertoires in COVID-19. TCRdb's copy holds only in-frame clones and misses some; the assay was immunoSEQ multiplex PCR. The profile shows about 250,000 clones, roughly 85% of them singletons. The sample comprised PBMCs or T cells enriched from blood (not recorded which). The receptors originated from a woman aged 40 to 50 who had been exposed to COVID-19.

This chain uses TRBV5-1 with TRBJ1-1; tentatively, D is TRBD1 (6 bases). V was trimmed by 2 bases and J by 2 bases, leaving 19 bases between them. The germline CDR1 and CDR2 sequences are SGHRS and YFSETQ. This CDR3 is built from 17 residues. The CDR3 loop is CASSFSGPTRGNTEAFF. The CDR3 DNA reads TGCGCCAGCAGCTTTTCGGGACCTACCAGGGGAAACACTGAAGCTTTCTTT. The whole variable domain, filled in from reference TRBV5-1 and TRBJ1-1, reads KAGVTQTPRYLIKTRGQQVTLSCSPISGHRSVSWYQQTPGQGLQFLFEYFSETQRNKGNFPGRFSGRQFSNSRSEMNVSTLELGDSALYLCASSFSGPTRGNTEAFFGQGTRLTVV.

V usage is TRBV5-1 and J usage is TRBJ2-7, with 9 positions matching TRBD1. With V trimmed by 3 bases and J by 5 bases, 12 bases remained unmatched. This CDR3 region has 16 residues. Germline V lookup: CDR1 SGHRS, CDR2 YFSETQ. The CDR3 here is CASSSYPGQGMNEQYF. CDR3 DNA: TGCGCCAGCAGCTCGTATCCGGGACAGGGAATGAACGAGCAGTACTTC.

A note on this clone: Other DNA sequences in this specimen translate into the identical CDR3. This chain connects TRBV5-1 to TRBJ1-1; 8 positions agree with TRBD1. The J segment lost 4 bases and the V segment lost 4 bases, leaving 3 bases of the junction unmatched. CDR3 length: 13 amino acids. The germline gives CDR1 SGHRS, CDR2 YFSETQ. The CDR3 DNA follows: TGCGCCAGCAGCCTCACAGGGGGCACTGAAGCTTTCTTT. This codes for CASSLTGGTEAFF.

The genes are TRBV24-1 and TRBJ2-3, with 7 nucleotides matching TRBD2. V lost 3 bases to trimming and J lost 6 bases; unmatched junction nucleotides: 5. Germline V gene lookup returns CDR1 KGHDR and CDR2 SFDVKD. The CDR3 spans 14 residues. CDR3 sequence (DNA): TGTGCCACCAGTGATGCCGGGACTAAGGATACGCAGTATTTT. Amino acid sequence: CATSDAGTKDTQYF.

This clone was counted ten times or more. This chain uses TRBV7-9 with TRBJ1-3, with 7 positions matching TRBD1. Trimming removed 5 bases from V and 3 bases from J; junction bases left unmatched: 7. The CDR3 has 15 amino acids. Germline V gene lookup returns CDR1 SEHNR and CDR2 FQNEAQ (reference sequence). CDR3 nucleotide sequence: TGTGCCAGCAGCCGGGAGGGGGCGCGTGGAAACACCATATATTTT. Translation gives CASSREGARGNTIYF.

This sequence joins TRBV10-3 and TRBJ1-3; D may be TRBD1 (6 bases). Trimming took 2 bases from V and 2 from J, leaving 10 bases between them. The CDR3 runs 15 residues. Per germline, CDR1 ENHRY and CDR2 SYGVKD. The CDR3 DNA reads TGTGCCATCAGTGAGAGGGGGGGAACTGGAAACACCATATATTTT. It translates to CAISERGGTGNTIYF.

CDR3 loop: CASSLEAGGTDTQYF. Here the CDR3 DNA reads TGCGCCAGCAGCTTGGAAGCGGGGGGGACAGATACGCAGTATTTT. This chain connects TRBV5-1 to TRBJ2-3, with 10 bases matching TRBD2. The CDR3 is made up of 15 amino acids. The V gene end was trimmed by 0 bases and the J gene end by 3 bases; junction bases not matched to a gene: 1. Germline CDR1 is SGHRS and CDR2 is YFSETQ.

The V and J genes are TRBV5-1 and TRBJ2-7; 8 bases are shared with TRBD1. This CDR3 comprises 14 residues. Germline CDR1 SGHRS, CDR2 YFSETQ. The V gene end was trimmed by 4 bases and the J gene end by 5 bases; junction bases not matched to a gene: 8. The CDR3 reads CASSPGQGRDEQYF. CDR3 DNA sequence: TGCGCCAGCAGCCCCGGACAGGGCCGGGACGAGCAGTACTTC. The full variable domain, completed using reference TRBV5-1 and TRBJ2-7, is KAGVTQTPRYLIKTRGQQVTLSCSPISGHRSVSWYQQTPGQGLQFLFEYFSETQRNKGNFPGRFSGRQFSNSRSEMNVSTLELGDSALYLCASSPGQGRDEQYFGPGTRLTVT.

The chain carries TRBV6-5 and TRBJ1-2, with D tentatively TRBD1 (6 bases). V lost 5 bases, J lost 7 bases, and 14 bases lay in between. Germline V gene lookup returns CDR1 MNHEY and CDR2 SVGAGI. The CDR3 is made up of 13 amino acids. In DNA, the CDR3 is TGTGCCAGCAGTACCCCAGGGGATCGTGGCTACACCTTC. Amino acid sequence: CASSTPGDRGYTF.

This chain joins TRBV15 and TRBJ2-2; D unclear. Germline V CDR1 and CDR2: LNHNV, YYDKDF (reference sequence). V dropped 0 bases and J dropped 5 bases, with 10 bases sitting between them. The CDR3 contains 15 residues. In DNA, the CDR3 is TGTGCCACCAGCAGAGATCTAGGTGGGACCGGGGAGCTGTTTTTT. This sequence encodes CATSRDLGGTGELFF.

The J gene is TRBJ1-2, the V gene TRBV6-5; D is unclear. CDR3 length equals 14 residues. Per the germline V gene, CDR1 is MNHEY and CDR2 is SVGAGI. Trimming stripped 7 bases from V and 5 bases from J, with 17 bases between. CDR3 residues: CASIDWGEQYGYTF. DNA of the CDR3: TGTGCCAGCATCGATTGGGGAGAACAGTATGGCTACACCTTC.

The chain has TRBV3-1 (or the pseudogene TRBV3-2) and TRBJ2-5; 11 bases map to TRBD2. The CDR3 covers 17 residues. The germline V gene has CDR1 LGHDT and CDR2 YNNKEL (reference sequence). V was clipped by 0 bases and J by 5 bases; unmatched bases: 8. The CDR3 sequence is CASSQDYGSGGAETQYF. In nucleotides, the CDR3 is TGTGCCAGCAGCCAAGATTATGGTAGCGGGGGGGCTGAGACCCAGTACTTC.

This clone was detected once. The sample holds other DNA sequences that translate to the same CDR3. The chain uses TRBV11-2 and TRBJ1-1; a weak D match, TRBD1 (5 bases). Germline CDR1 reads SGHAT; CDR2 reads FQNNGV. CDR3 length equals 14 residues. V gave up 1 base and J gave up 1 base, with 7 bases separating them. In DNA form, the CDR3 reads TGTGCCAGCAGCTTAGGTCAGGGGAACACTGAAGCTTTCTTT. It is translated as CASSLGQGNTEAFF.

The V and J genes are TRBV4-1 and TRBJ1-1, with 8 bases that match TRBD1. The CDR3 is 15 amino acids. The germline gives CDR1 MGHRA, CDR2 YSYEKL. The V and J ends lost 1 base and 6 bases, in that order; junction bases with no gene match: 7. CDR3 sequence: CASSQVPDRVPEAFF. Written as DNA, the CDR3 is TGCGCCAGCAGCCAAGTTCCGGACAGGGTCCCTGAAGCTTTCTTT.

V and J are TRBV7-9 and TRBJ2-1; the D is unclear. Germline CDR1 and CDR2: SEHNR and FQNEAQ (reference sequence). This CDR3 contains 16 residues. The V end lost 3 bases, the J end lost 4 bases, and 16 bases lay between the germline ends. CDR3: CASSFARVGSYNEQFF. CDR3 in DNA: TGTGCCAGCAGCTTCGCCCGGGTTGGGTCGTACAATGAGCAGTTCTTC.

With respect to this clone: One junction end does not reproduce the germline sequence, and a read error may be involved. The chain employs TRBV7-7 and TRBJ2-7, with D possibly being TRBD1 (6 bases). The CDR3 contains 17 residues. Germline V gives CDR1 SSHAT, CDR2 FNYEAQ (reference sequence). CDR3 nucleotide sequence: TGTGCTAGCAGCTTAGCCCTGGAACGGACAGCAGCCTACGAGCAGTACTTC. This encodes CASSLALERTAAYEQYF.

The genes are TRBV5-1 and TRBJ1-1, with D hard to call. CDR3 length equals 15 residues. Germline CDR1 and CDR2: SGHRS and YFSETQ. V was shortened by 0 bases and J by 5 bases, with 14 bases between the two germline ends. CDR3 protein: CASSLADGSETEAFF. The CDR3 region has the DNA TGCGCCAGCAGCTTGGCCGACGGGAGTGAGACTGAAGCTTTCTTT.

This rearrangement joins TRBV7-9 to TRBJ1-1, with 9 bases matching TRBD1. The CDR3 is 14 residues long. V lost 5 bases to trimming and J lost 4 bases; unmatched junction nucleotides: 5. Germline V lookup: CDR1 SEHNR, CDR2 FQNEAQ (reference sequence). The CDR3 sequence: CASSPQGAVTEAFF. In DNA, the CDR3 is TGTGCCAGCAGCCCACAGGGGGCGGTCACTGAAGCTTTCTTT.

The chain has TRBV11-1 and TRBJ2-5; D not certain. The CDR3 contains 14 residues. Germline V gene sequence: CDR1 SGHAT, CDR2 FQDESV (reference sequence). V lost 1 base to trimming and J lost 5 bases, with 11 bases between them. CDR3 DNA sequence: TGTGCCAGCAGCTTAGTACCAGCGTGGGAGACCCAGTACTTC. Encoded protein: CASSLVPAWETQYF. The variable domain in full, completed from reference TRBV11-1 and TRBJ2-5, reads EAEVAQSPRYKITEKSQAVAFWCDPISGHATLYWYRQILGQGPELLVQFQDESVVDDSQLPKDRFSAERLKGVDSTLKIQPAELGDSAMYLCASSLVPAWETQYFGPGTRLLVL.

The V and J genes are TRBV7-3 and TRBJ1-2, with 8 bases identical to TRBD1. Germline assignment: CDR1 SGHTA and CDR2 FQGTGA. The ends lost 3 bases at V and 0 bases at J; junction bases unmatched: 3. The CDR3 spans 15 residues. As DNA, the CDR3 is TGTGCCAGCAGCTTTACAGGGGGTTCTAACTATGGCTACACCTTC. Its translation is CASSFTGGSNYGYTF.

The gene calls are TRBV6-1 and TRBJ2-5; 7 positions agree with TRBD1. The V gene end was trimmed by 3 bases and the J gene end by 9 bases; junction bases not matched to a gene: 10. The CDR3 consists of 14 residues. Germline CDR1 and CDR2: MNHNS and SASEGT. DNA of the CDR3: TGTGCCAGCAGTGACAACAGGGGAAGAGGGCCCCAGTACTTC. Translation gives CASSDNRGRGPQYF.

The DNA for the CDR3 is TGCGCCAGCAGCCAGGCTGGACTGAGCGATGAGCAGTTCTTC. Protein: CASSQAGLSDEQFF. The V call is TRBV4-1, the J call TRBJ2-1; weak D call: TRBD2 (5 bases). Germline V gives CDR1 MGHRA, CDR2 YSYEKL. There are 14 residues in the CDR3. V gave up 3 bases and J gave up 8 bases, with 14 bases separating them.

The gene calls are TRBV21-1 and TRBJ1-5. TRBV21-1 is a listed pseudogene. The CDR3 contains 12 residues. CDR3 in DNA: TGTGCCAGCACCTCCACGGTCCAGCCCCAGCATTTT. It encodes CASTSTVQPQHF.

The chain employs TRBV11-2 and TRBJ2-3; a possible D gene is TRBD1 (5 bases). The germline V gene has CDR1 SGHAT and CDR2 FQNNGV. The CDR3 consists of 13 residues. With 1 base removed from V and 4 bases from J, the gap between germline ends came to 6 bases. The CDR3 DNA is TGTGCCAGCAGCTTAGGGGGCCCAGATACGCAGTATTTT. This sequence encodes CASSLGGPDTQYF.

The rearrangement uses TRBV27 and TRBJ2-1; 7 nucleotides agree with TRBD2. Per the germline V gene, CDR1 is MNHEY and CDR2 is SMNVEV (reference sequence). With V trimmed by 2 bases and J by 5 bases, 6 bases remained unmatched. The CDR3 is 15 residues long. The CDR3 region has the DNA TGTGCCAGCAGTTTAGGGGTAGCGGGTGACAATGAGCAGTTCTTC. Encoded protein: CASSLGVAGDNEQFF.

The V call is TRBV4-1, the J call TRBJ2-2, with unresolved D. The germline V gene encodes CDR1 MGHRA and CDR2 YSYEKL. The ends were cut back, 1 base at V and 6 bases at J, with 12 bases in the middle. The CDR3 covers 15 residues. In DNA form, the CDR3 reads TGCGCCAGCAGCCAAGGCCGAGTCCGGTCCGGGGAGCTGTTTTTT. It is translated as CASSQGRVRSGELFF.

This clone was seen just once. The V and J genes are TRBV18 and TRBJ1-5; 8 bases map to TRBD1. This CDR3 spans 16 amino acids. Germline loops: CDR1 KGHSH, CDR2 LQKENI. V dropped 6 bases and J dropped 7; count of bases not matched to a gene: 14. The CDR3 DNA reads TGTGCCAGCTCCCCGCCCCGAACAGGGGGAGCACAGCCCCAGCATTTT. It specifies CASSPPRTGGAQPQHF. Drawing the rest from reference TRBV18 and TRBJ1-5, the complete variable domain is NAGVMQNPRHLVRRRGQEARLRCSPMKGHSHVYWYRQLPEEGLKFMVYLQKENIIDESGMPKERFSAEFPKEGPSILRIQQVVRGDSAAYFCASSPPRTGGAQPQHFGDGTRLSIL.

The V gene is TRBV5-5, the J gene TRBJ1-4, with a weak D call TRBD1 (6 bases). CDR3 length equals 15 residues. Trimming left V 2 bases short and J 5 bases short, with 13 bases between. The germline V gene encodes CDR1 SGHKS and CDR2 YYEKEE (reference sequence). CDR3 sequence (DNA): TGTGCCAGCAGCTTTCAGGGTAGGGGGAATGAAAAACTGTTTTTT. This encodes CASSFQGRGNEKLFF.

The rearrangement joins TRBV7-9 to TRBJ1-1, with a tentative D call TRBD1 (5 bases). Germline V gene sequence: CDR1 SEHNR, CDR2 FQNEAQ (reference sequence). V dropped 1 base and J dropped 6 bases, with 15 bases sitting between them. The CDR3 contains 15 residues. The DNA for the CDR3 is TGTGCCAGCAGCTTAGTGGCCCAGGGTTGGGCTGAAGCTTTCTTT. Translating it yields CASSLVAQGWAEAFF.

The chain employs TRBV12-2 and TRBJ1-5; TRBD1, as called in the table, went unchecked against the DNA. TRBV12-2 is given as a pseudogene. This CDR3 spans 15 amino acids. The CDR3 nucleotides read TGTGCAAGTCGCAGACAGGGGGGTCGGAATCAGCCCCAGCATTTT. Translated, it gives CASRRQGGRNQPQHF.

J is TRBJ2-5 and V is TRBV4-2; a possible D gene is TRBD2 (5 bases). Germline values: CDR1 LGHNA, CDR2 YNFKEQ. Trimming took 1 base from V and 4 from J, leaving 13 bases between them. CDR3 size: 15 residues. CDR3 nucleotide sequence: TGTGCCAGCAGCCAAGCGCTCAACCGGGGAGAGACCCAGTACTTC. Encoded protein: CASSQALNRGETQYF.